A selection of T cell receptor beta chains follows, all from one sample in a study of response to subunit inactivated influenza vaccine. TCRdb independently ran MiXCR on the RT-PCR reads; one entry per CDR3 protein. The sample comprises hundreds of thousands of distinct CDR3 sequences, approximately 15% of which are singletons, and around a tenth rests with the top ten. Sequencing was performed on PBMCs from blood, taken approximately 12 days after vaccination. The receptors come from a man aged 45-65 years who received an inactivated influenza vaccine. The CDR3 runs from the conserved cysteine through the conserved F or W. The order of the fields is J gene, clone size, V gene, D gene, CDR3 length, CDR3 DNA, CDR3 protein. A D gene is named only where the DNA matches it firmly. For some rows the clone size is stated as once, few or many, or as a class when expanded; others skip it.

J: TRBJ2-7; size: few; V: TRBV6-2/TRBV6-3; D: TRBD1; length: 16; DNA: TGTGCCAGCAGTTACCCCCCGGGACAGGGGAACTACGAGCAGTACTTC; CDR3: CASSYPPGQGNYEQYF
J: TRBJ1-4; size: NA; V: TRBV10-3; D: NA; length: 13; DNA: TGTGCCATCAGTGACAGGACTAATGAAAAACTGTTTTTT; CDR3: CAISDRTNEKLFF
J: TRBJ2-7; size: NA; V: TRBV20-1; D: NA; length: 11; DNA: TGCAGTGCTAGAAGGGGCACCGAGCAGTACTTC; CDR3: CSARRGTEQYF
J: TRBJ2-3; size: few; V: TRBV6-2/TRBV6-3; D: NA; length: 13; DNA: TGTGCCAGCACCGACATCTTTACAGATACGCAGTATTTT; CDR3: CASTDIFTDTQYF
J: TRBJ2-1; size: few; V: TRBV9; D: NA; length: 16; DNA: TGTGCCAGCAGCGTAGCGGGGTCGATAATGGGCAGTGAGCAGTTCTTC; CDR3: CASSVAGSIMGSEQFF
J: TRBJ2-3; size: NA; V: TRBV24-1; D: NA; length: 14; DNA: TGTGCCACCAGTGGGAGGCAGACCACAGATACGCAGTATTTT; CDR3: CATSGRQTTDTQYF
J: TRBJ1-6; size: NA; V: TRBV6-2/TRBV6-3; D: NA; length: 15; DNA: TGTGCCACCAGAGAGCTTTCTTCGGGGAATTCACCCCTCCACTTT; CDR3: CATRELSSGNSPLHF
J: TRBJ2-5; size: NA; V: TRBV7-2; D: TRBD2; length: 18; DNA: TGTGCCAGCAGCTTACGGCTAGCGGGGGGCACATCCCAAGAGACCCAGTACTTC; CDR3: CASSLRLAGGTSQETQYF
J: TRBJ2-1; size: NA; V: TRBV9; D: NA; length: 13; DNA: TGTGCCAGCAGCGTGTTAGAGGGAGCGGAGCAGTTCTTC; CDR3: CASSVLEGAEQFF
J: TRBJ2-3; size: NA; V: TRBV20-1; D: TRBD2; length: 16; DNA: TGCAGTGCTAGAGATGGTGCGGGGGGTCACGCAGATACGCAGTATTTT; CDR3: CSARDGAGGHADTQYF
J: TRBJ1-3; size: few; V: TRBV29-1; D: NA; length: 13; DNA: TGCAGCGTTGAGCTGAACTCTGGAAACACCATATATTTT; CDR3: CSVELNSGNTIYF
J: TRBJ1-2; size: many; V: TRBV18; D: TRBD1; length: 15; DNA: TGTGCCAGCTCACCAGACCGACAGGGTCCCTACGGCTACACCTTC; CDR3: CASSPDRQGPYGYTF
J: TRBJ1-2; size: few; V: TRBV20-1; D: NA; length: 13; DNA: TGCAGTGCTAGCAAAGGGCTGTCCGGTGGCTACACCTTC; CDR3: CSASKGLSGGYTF
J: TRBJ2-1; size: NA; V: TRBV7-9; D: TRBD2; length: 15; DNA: TGTGCCAGCAGCTGGGCTAGCGGACTGTACAATGAGCAGTTCTTC; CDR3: CASSWASGLYNEQFF
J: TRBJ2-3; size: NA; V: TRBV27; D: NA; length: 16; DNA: TGTGCCAGCAGCTCGAGGGGTAGCGGACTCACAGATACGCAGTATTTT; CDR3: CASSSRGSGLTDTQYF
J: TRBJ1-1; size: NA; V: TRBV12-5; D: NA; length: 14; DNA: TGTGCTAGTGGTTTTTACTTCATGAACACTGAAGCTTTCTTT; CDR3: CASGFYFMNTEAFF
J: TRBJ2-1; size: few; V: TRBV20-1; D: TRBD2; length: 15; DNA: TGCAGTGCCGAGCGGGCTAGCGGGAGGGCCGGTGAGCAGTTCTTC; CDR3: CSAERASGRAGEQFF
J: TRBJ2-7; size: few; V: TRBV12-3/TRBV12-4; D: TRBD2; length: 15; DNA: TGTGCCAGCAGTCCCGGACTAGCGGGAATCTACGAGCAGTACTTC; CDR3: CASSPGLAGIYEQYF
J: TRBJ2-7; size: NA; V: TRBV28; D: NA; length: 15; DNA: TGTGCCAGCAGTTTATGGGACGGGACCGCCAACGAGCAGTACTTC; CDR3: CASSLWDGTANEQYF
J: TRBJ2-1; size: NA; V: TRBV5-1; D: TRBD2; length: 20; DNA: TGCGCCAGCAGCTTTCCCGGGACTAGCGGTACTGTTAGCTCCTACAATGAGCAGTTCTTC; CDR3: CASSFPGTSGTVSSYNEQFF
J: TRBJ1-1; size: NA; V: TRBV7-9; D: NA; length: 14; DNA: TGTGCCAGCAGCTTGGGCGCGCCGAACACTGAAGCTTTCTTT; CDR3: CASSLGAPNTEAFF
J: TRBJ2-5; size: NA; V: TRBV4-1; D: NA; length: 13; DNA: TGCGCCAGCAGCCCTGTACACCAAGAGACCCAGTACTTC; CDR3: CASSPVHQETQYF
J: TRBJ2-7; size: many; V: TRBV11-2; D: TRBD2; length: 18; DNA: TGTGCCAGCAGCTTGGGACTAGCGGGAGCCATAGGTCGAGACGAGCAGTACTTC; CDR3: CASSLGLAGAIGRDEQYF
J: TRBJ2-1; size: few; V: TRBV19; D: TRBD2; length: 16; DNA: TGTGCCAGTAGTACCTTACTAGCGAGCTCCTACAATGAGCAGTTCTTC; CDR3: CASSTLLASSYNEQFF
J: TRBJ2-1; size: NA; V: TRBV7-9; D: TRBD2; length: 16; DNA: TGTGCCAGCAGCTACCTGACTAGCGGGGGGTACAATGAGCAGTTCTTC; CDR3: CASSYLTSGGYNEQFF
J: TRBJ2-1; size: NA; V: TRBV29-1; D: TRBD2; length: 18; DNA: TGCAGCGTTGAAGGGGCTAGCGGGAGAGCTGCCCGGGACAATGAGCAGTTCTTC; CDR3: CSVEGASGRAARDNEQFF
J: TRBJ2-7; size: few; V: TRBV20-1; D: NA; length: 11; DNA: TGCAGTGCGACCCTCTCCTACGAGCAGTACTTC; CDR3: CSATLSYEQYF
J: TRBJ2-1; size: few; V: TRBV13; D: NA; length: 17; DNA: TGTGCCAGCAGCTTACTGGAGACGAATCATGTATACAATGAGCAGTTCTTC; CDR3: CASSLLETNHVYNEQFF
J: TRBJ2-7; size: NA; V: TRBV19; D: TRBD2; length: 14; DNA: TGTGCCAGTAGTATCGGGGGGACTTCCTACGAGCAGTACTTC; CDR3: CASSIGGTSYEQYF
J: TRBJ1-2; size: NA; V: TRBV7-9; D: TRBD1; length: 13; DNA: TGTGCCAGCAGCTTTCGACAGGGCCCCGGCTACACCTTC; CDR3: CASSFRQGPGYTF
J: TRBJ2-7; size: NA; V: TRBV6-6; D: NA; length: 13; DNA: TGTGCCAGCAGTTCCCACTCACCCTACGAGCAGTACTTC; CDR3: CASSSHSPYEQYF
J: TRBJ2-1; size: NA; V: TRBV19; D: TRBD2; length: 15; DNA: TGTGCCAGTAGTAGAGGGGGACTAGCGGCAAATGAGCAGTTCTTC; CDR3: CASSRGGLAANEQFF
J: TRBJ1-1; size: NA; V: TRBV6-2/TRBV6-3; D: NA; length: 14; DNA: TGTGCCAGCAGTTACAGGCAGGATAACACTGAAGCTTTCTTT; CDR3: CASSYRQDNTEAFF
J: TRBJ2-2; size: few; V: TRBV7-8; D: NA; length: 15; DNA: TGTGCCAGCAGCGCCCAGCCCAGAGGAACCGGGGAGCTGTTTTTT; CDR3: CASSAQPRGTGELFF
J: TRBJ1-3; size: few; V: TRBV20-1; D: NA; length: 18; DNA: TGCAGTGCTAGAGATGGTCCCCCCGGAGGCAGCTCTGGAAACACCATATATTTT; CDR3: CSARDGPPGGSSGNTIYF
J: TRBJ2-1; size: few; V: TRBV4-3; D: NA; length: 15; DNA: TGCGCCAGCAGCCAAGGGACTAACTCCTACAATGAGCAGTTCTTC; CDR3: CASSQGTNSYNEQFF
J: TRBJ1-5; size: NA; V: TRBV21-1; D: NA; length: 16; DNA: TGTGCCAGCAGCAAAGAGGACAGGGTGGTACTTCAGCCCCAGCATTTT; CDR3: CASSKEDRVVLQPQHF